This T cell receptor (beta chain) was retrieved from a study of T-cell memory formation after mild COVID-19 (dated by TCRdb to the early 2020s). Regarding the study in general: Most TCR sequence clusters were specific to one of the two donors. In two donors, T-cell clones that expanded and contracted after mild COVID-19 were followed by sequencing TCRalpha and TCRbeta repertoires longitudinally. Two young, previously healthy adult volunteers, one female and one male, were included in the cohort. Results the study describes overall, beyond this receptor: Clones contracting from day 15 to 85 had balanced CD4/CD8 phenotypes, while a second wave expanding from day 15 to 37 was biased towards CD4+. SARS-CoV-2 specificity was not confirmed for the second-wave clones peaking on day 37. The study covered only a couple of mild cases, and larger cohorts including severe cases with pre-infection samples were considered necessary. Some responding clones were found in pre-infection memory, which suggests that pre-existing cross-reactive memory T cells took part in the SARS-CoV-2 response. Contracting CD4+ clones appeared mostly in the CM and EM memory subsets, whereas CD8+ clones were enriched in EMRA.

V is shortened by 1 base, J by 8 bases, and the region joining them spans 12 bases. The germline V gene encodes CDR1 SEHNR and CDR2 FQNEAQ (reference sequence). From cysteine to phenylalanine, the CDR3 is 14 amino acids long. The sequence is cut down to CDR3 DNA, 42 bases in frame from base 1. Sequencing took place on an Illumina NovaSeq 6000. TCRalpha and TCRbeta cDNA libraries were built by 5'RACE with constant-segment primers, adding sample barcodes and unique molecular identifiers. Trizol reagent was used to extract RNA from every sample. Amplification of the libraries took two PCR steps, and the second step added a second sample barcode plus Illumina TruSeq adapters. Sequencing of libraries was performed on an Illumina NovaSeq with 2 x 150 bp paired-end reads. The authors' analysis ran thus. The reads were demultiplexed and collapsed into UMI-guided consensus sequences using migec v1.2.7. Using mixcr v2.1.11, the UMI consensuses were aligned to TRA and TRB V and J templates and assembled into clonotypes. Clonotypes were classified as expanded or contracted when called significant by both edgeR and NoisET, with noise models trained on biological replicates. edgeR calls used a false discovery rate-adjusted p below 0.01 and a log2 fold-change threshold of 1. PCA with hierarchical clustering of max-normalized trajectories of the 1000 most abundant clonotypes was used as exploratory dynamics analysis. Separately sequenced CD4+ and CD8+ repertoires were used to assign a CD4 or CD8 phenotype to each responding clone. Using fastp at Q25 and MiXCR, TCRdb reprocessed the public reads and kept productive beta chains. Under each unique CDR3 protein, matching rows form one entry showing the most common genes and DNA. These V and J calls derive from TCRdb rather than the authors' analysis. For this sample there are fewer than 200,000 distinct CDR3 sequences; about a fifth appear just once. Roughly 23% of the sample comes from the top ten.

Ficoll-Paque density gradient centrifugation was the method used to isolate PBMCs. This clonotype was seen a handful of times. No antigen is known for it. Per-base quality was not reported, and no clone a single base away is much larger than it. Sequencing used PBMCs or a T cell subset sorted from them (not recorded which). The receptor's source is an adult woman who had mild COVID-19 (a few samples of this study predate the infection). The sample titles of this study are shuffled in the database, so cell type and time point are left out; the donor was told from shared clones. The rearrangement combines TRBV7-9 with TRBJ1-5; a tentative D match to TRBD1 spans 5 bases. In nucleotides, the sequence is TGTGCCAGCAGCTTAGGCCAGGGAGGGGAGCCCCAGCATTTT. This encodes CASSLGQGGEPQHF.